This T cell receptor (beta chain) was obtained from a study of OX40 agonist ivuxolimab in advanced cancers. Study-wide points: Within 6 weeks, CD4+ and CD8+ blood T cells expanded clonally at 0.1 to 3.0 mg/kg. Researchers did not establish what antigens the expanded peripheral T cells target. Compared with others, partial responders at 0.1-3.0 mg/kg displayed clonal expansion among the lowest.

Germline V gene sequence: CDR1 MNHNS, CDR2 SASEGT. V was trimmed by 5 bases and J by 3 bases, leaving 10 bases between them. The CDR3 has 13 amino acids. Generated by immunoSEQ multiplex PCR, the TCRdb table keeps only in-frame clones and is missing some. In the table there are 70,000 to 95,000 clones, 80% to 90% of which are singletons. About this clone itself: What it binds is unknown.

The source is an adult with an advanced solid tumor such as melanoma, head and neck, liver or kidney cancer. The chain carries TRBV6-1 and TRBJ1-1; a weak D match, TRBD1 (5 bases). This specimen consisted of CD4+ or CD8+ T cells sorted from blood, obtained in a trial of the OX40 agonist ivuxolimab. CDR3 nucleotide sequence: TGTGCCAGCAGTCCTCCGACAGACACTGAAGCTTTCTTT. Translating gives CASSPPTDTEAFF.